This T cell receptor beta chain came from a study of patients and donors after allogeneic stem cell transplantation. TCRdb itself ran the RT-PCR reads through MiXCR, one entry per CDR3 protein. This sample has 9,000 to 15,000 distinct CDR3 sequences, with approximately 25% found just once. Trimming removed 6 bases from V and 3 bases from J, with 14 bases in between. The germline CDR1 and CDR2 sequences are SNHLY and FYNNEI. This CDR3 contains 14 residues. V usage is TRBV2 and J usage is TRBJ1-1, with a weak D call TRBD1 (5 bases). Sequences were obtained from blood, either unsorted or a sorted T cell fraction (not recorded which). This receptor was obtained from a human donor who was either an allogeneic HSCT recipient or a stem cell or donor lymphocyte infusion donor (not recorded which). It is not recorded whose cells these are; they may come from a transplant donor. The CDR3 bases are TGTGCCAGCAGGAACTCGGCCAGGGACACTGAAGCTTTCTTT. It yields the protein CASRNSARDTEAFF.